These 20 T cell receptor beta chains came from one sample sequenced in a study of shared clonotypes between healthy human individuals. This table comes from immunoSEQ multiplex PCR, and its TCRdb copy is limited to in-frame clones, with some not included. The sample has 2 million or so clones, 85% to 95% seen once. The sequencing sample was made of naive CD4+ T cells sorted from blood. Subset reported: CD45RA+ positively selected. The receptors were gathered from a man younger than 30 in good health.

The V call is TRBV19, the J call TRBJ1-1; the match to TRBD1 covers 8 bases. Germline V gives CDR1 LNHDA, CDR2 SQIVND (reference sequence). V shed 4 bases and J 7 bases; nucleotides not matched to a gene: 5. CDR3 length equals 13 residues. CDR3: CASSSSGTGEAFF. In nucleotides, the CDR3 is TGTGCCAGTAGTAGCTCCGGGACAGGTGAAGCTTTCTTT. Combining the CDR3 with reference TRBV19 and TRBJ1-1 gives the whole variable domain DGGITQSPKYLFRKEGQNVTLSCEQNLNHDAMYWYRQDPGQGLRLIYYSQIVNDFQKGDIAEGYSVSREKKESFPLTVTSAQKNPTAFYLCASSSSGTGEAFFGQGTRLTVV.

Notes on this clone: Different DNA sequences within this sample yield the same CDR3. The CDR3 here is CASSVELGPYEQYF. In DNA form, the CDR3 reads TGTGCCAGCAGCGTAGAACTGGGACCCTACGAGCAGTACTTC. The rearrangement joins TRBV9 to TRBJ2-7; D possibly matches TRBD1 or TRBD2 (5 bases each). Germline values: CDR1 SGDLS, CDR2 YYNGEE. Trimming stripped 0 bases from V and 2 bases from J, with 9 bases between. The CDR3 is made up of 14 amino acids.

This chain joins TRBV5-1 and TRBJ2-3; 8 bases are shared with TRBD2. The trim removed 3 bases at V and 4 bases at J, leaving 13 bases unmatched. This CDR3 contains 17 residues. Germline lookup yields CDR1 SGHRS and CDR2 YFSETQ. CDR3 protein: CASSSSGLGSAADTQYF. The CDR3 nucleotides read TGCGCCAGCAGCTCGTCGGGACTAGGATCGGCGGCAGATACGCAGTATTTT.

To note about this clone: Compared with germline, one end of the junction differs, possibly owing to a read error. The J gene is TRBJ2-5, the V gene TRBV7-2, with TRBD2 matching over 7 bases. The CDR3 spans 13 residues. CDR1 SGHTA and CDR2 FQGNSA come from the germline V gene. CDR3 in DNA: TGTGCCAGCAGCTCCCAGGCGGGAGTTCAAAAGGACTTC. Translation: CASSSQAGVQKDF.

This chain links TRBV7-2 with TRBJ1-1; 7 bases match TRBD1. The CDR3 consists of 15 residues. Germline V gene lookup returns CDR1 SGHTA and CDR2 FQGNSA. V dropped 0 bases and J dropped 3; count of bases not matched to a gene: 4. As DNA, the CDR3 is TGTGCCAGCAGCTTAGCGGCCAGGGGGGACACTGAAGCTTTCTTT. Protein product: CASSLAARGDTEAFF.

On this clone: Other DNA variants within this sample encode the same CDR3. The chain recombines TRBV5-1 with TRBJ2-7; 11 bases align to TRBD1. CDR1 is SGHRS and CDR2 is YFSETQ in the germline V gene. Losses at the gene ends were 7 bases for V and 4 bases for J; bases not matched to a gene: 4. The CDR3 has 13 amino acids. Written as DNA, the CDR3 is TGCGCCAGCTGCCGGGACAGGGGGTACGAGCAGTACTTC. This encodes CASCRDRGYEQYF.

J is TRBJ1-4 and V is TRBV6-6; 7 bases match TRBD1. CDR1 and CDR2 (germline): MNHNY, SVGAGI (reference sequence). The CDR3 totals 13 residues. The junction had 4 bases not matched to a gene; V was cut back by 8 bases and J by 4 bases. The CDR3 DNA follows: TGTGCCAGCCAGGACAGGCTTAATGAAAAACTGTTTTTT. This translates into CASQDRLNEKLFF.

The rearrangement uses TRBV4-3 and TRBJ2-2, with unresolved D. This CDR3 is built from 15 residues. CDR1 and CDR2 from the germline V gene are LGHNA and YSLEER. V was trimmed by 0 bases and J by 4 bases, leaving 9 bases between them. CDR3 sequence (DNA): TGCGCCAGCAGCCAAGAGGGTTTGTTCACCGGGGAGCTGTTTTTT. Its protein is CASSQEGLFTGELFF.

The chain joins TRBV6-6 to TRBJ2-7; a possible D gene is TRBD1 (5 bases). Germline CDR1 and CDR2: MNHNY and SVGAGI (reference sequence). The CDR3 extends over 16 amino acids. V lost 0 bases to trimming and J lost 2 bases, with 14 bases between them. CDR3 DNA sequence: TGTGCCAGCAGTTACTCGACTCAGGGCGGAACCTACGAGCAGTACTTC. Its translation: CASSYSTQGGTYEQYF.

V is TRBV30 and J is TRBJ2-2; unclear D gene. The CDR3 length is 15 residues. Trimming removed 1 base at V and 2 bases at J, with 11 bases between. Germline V gene data show CDR1 as GTSNPN and CDR2 as SVGIG (reference sequence). This CDR3 is CAWSGRSRNTGELFF. Here the CDR3 DNA reads TGTGCCTGGAGTGGAAGGTCCCGTAACACCGGGGAGCTGTTTTTT.

Notes on this clone: Other DNA sequences in this specimen translate into the identical CDR3. This rearrangement joins TRBV9 to TRBJ1-5, with TRBD1 identical over 9 bases. The CDR3 length is 14 residues. After removal of 3 bases from V and 6 bases from J, the junction contained 4 bases not matched to a gene. Germline values: CDR1 SGDLS, CDR2 YYNGEE. The CDR3 nucleotides are TGTGCCAGCAGCGCGGGACAGGGAGGTCAGCCCCAGCATTTT. Its protein product is CASSAGQGGQPQHF.

V and J are TRBV18 and TRBJ1-1, with D maybe TRBD1 (5 bases). Deletions cut 0 bases from V and 4 bases from J, with 15 bases between. CDR1 is KGHSH and CDR2 is LQKENI in the germline V gene. The CDR3 has 16 residues. The CDR3 here is CASSPPNLAGSTEAFF. The CDR3 region has the DNA TGTGCCAGCTCACCACCCAATTTGGCAGGGAGCACTGAAGCTTTCTTT.

V is TRBV28 and J is TRBJ2-7; TRBD2 agrees at 11 bases. J was trimmed by 4 bases and V by 10 bases; bases with no gene match: 9. Per germline, CDR1 MDHEN and CDR2 SYDVKM. The CDR3 totals 14 residues. The CDR3: CATDRLAGHYEQYF. For the CDR3, the DNA is TGTGCCACAGATCGACTAGCGGGGCATTACGAGCAGTACTTC.

The table lists this clone with a few counts. Other nucleotide sequences from this sample produce the same CDR3. The V and J genes are TRBV15 and TRBJ2-5; 7 nucleotides agree with TRBD2. V trimming: 6 bases; J trimming: 5 bases; junction bases outside the gene matches: 6. The CDR3 runs to 13 residues. Germline values: CDR1 LNHNV, CDR2 YYDKDF (reference sequence). The CDR3: CATSRGGAETQYF. The CDR3 bases are TGTGCCACCAGTAGGGGAGGGGCCGAGACCCAGTACTTC.

Points on this clone: This sample also contains other DNA sequences that code for the same CDR3. The V and J genes are TRBV7-9 and TRBJ1-3, with TRBD1 identical over 9 bases. Germline CDR1 is SEHNR and CDR2 is FQNEAQ (reference sequence). Unmatched junction bases numbered 6, after V lost 5 bases and J lost 1 base. The CDR3 covers 16 residues. DNA for the CDR3: TGTGCCAGCAGCCCCCCTGGACAGGGGTCTGGAAACACCATATATTTT. Its translation is CASSPPGQGSGNTIYF. Supplemented by reference TRBV7-9 and TRBJ1-3, the full variable domain reads DTGVSQNPRHKITKRGQNVTFRCDPISEHNRLYWYRQTLGQGPEFLTYFQNEAQLEKSRLLSDRFSAERPKGSFSTLEIQRTEQGDSAMYLCASSPPGQGSGNTIYFGEGSWLTVV.

The V and J genes are TRBV7-2 and TRBJ1-5; TRBD1 matches at 11 bases. The CDR3 contains 16 residues. V gave up 3 bases and J gave up 6 bases; unmatched junction bases: 7. Germline V gene sequence: CDR1 SGHTA, CDR2 FQGNSA. The CDR3 sequence: CASSLVRTGGGQPQHF. CDR3 DNA: TGTGCCAGCAGCTTGGTTAGGACAGGGGGCGGTCAGCCCCAGCATTTT.

This sequence joins TRBV19 and TRBJ2-1, with a possible D match to TRBD2 (8 bases). The germline gives CDR1 LNHDA, CDR2 SQIVND (reference sequence). The CDR3 loop spans 13 amino acids. The V and J ends lost 8 bases and 4 bases respectively, with 12 bases between them. The CDR3 coding sequence is TGTGCCAGTCGGGAGGGGGCGTACAATGAGCAGTTCTTC. It is translated as CASREGAYNEQFF.

This clone was seen only once. The chain has TRBV18 and TRBJ1-1; D call uncertain. CDR1 is KGHSH, CDR2 LQKENI, per germline. Between the trimmed V and J ends, which lost 6 bases and 0 bases, there was a span of 8 bases. This CDR3 comprises 13 residues. The CDR3 sequence: CASSETLNTEAFF. The CDR3 DNA reads TGTGCCAGCTCCGAGACACTGAACACTGAAGCTTTCTTT. Full variable domain (rest looked up from reference TRBV18 and TRBJ1-1): NAGVMQNPRHLVRRRGQEARLRCSPMKGHSHVYWYRQLPEEGLKFMVYLQKENIIDESGMPKERFSAEFPKEGPSILRIQQVVRGDSAAYFCASSETLNTEAFFGQGTRLTVV.

The chain links TRBV18 to TRBJ1-1; TRBD1 matches at 10 bases. V gave up 3 bases and J gave up 3 bases; unmatched junction bases: 7. Germline V lookup: CDR1 KGHSH, CDR2 LQKENI. The CDR3 covers 16 residues. Here the CDR3 reads CASSPFLGTGDTEAFF. The CDR3, as DNA: TGTGCCAGCTCACCCTTCCTGGGGACAGGGGACACTGAAGCTTTCTTT.

This clone was recorded once. The chain combines TRBV6-1 with TRBJ1-4; D is undetermined. Per the germline V gene, CDR1 is MNHNS and CDR2 is SASEGT. Trimming removed 2 bases from V and 0 bases from J, with 4 bases in between. The CDR3 totals 14 residues. The chain's CDR3 is CASSEHSTNEKLFF. The CDR3 nucleotides are TGTGCCAGCAGTGAACATTCAACTAATGAAAAACTGTTTTTT.